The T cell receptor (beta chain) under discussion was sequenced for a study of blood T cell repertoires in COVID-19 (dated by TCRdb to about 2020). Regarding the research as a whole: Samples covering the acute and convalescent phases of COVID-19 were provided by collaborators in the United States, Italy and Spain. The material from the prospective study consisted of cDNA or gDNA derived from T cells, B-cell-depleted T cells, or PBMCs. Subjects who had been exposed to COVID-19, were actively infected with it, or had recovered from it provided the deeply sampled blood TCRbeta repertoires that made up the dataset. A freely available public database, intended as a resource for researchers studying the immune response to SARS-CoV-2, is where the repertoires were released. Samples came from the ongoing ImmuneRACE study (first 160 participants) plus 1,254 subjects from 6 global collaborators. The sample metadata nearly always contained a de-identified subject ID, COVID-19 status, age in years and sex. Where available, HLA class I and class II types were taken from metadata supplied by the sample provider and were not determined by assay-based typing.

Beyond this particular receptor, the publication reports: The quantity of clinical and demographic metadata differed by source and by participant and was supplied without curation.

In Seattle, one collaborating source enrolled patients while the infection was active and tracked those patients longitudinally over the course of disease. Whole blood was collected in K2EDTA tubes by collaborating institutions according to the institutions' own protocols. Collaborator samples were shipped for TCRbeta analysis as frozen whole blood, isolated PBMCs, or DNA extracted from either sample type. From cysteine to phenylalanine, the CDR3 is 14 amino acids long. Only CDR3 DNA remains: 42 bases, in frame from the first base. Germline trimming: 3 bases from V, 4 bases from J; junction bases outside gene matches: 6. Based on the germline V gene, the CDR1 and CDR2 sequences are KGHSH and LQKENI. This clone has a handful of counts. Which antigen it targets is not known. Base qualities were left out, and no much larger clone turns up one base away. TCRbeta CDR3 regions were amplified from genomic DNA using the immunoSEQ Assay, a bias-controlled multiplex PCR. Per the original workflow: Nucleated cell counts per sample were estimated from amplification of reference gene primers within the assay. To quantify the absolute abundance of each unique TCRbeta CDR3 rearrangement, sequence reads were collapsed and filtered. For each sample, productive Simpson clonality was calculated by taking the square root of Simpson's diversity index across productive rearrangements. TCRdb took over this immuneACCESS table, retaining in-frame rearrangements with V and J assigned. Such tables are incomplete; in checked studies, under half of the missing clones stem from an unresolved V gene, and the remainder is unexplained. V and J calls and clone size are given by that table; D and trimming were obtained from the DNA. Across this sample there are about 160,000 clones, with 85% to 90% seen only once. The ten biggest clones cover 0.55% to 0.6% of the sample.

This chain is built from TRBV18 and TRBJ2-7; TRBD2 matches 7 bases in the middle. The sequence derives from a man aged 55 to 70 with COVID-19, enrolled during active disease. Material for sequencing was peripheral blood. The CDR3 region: CASSPSVGLYEQYF. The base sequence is TGTGCCAGCTCACCGAGTGTGGGACTATACGAGCAGTACTTC.